This T cell receptor beta chain was sequenced in a study of CD8 T cells in ankylosing spondylitis. Study-wide points: A subset of motif variants has previously been described in the synovial fluid and blood of reactive arthritis.

This clonotype came up many times. Its cognate antigen is unknown. Germline V gives CDR1 SEHNR, CDR2 FQNEAQ (reference sequence). The CDR3 covers 13 residues. Trimming shortened V by 2 bases and J by 4 bases, and 8 bases separated the two germline ends. TCRdb re-called the 5' RACE reads through MiXCR, storing one row per CDR3 protein. Among roughly 68,000 distinct CDR3 sequences listed, 6% to 8% were seen once. This clonotype originated in a male donor with ankylosing spondylitis. V and J are TRBV7-9 and TRBJ1-1; no clear D gene. Input material: synovial fluid, either unsorted or a sorted T cell fraction (not recorded which). CDR3 bases: TGTGCCAGCAGCTTATGGGCGATCACTGAAGCTTTCTTT. This sequence encodes CASSLWAITEAFF.